Presented here are 25 T cell receptor beta chains from one specimen sequenced in a study of long-term antiretroviral therapy in people with HIV (dated 2022 in TCRdb). The immunoSEQ hsTCRB v3.0 assay was used at survey level resolution to sequence the TRB variable region. In its TCRdb copy, this immuneACCESS table keeps in-frame sequences only and misses some clones. Where compared with another copy, unresolved V genes explain less than half of these, and the others have no known cause. The sample table shows more than 15,000 clones, and 80% to 85% are seen once. The top ten constitute roughly 9% of the sample. The sequenced sample was unsorted PBMCs, obtained 0.3 years before starting antiretroviral therapy. The receptors shown here come from a man aged 45-65 years with HIV.

The V and J genes are TRBV11-2 and TRBJ1-2; D ambiguous. This CDR3 is built from 17 residues. CDR1 is SGHAT, CDR2 FQNNGV, per germline. V lost 5 bases to trimming and J lost 1 base, with 20 bases between them. The DNA of the CDR3 is TGTGCCAGCAGCCAAACTGGCTTTGGCACAATTAACTATGGCTACACCTTC. This gives the protein CASSQTGFGTINYGYTF.

This clone was counted only a few times. The chain carries TRBV11-2 and TRBJ1-1; D might be TRBD1 (5 bases). CDR1 and CDR2 (germline): SGHAT, FQNNGV. V dropped 3 bases and J dropped 1 base, with 9 bases sitting between them. This CDR3 region has 14 residues. CDR3 loop: CASSFIGGNTEAFF. The CDR3 coding sequence is TGTGCCAGCAGCTTCATCGGGGGGAACACTGAAGCTTTCTTT.

This chain joins TRBV4-3 and TRBJ1-3; no reliable D call. V was trimmed by 1 base and J by 1 base, leaving 11 bases between them. Germline-derived CDR1 and CDR2 are LGHNA and YSLEER. The CDR3 length is 16 residues. In DNA form, the CDR3 reads TGCGCCAGCAGCCAAGCCAGTGACACTTCTGGAAACACCATATATTTT. It codes for CASSQASDTSGNTIYF.

The chain carries TRBV5-4 and TRBJ1-6, with D perhaps TRBD1 (6 bases). Germline-derived CDR1 and CDR2 are SGHNT and YYREEE (reference sequence). This CDR3 is built from 15 residues. V was cut by 0 bases and J by 7 bases, with 11 bases left in between. This chain's CDR3 is CASSLAGTQNSPLHF. The CDR3 DNA reads TGTGCCAGCAGCTTGGCCGGGACACAGAATTCACCCCTCCACTTT. The full variable domain, completed using reference TRBV5-4 and TRBJ1-6, is ETGVTQSPTHLIKTRGQQVTLRCSSQSGHNTVSWYQQALGQGPQFIFQYYREEENGRGNFPPRFSGLQFPNYSSELNVNALELDDSALYLCASSLAGTQNSPLHFGNGTRLTVT.

This chain uses TRBV11-2 with TRBJ2-4; D gene ambiguous. With 3 bases removed from V and 6 bases from J, the gap between germline ends came to 6 bases. This CDR3 spans 12 amino acids. The germline V gene encodes CDR1 SGHAT and CDR2 FQNNGV. CDR3 amino acids: CASSFRGNIQYF. The CDR3 bases are TGTGCCAGCAGCTTTCGTGGAAACATTCAGTACTTC.

The V and J genes are TRBV11-2 and TRBJ1-2; D possibly corresponds to TRBD1 (6 bases). With 1 base removed from V and 7 bases from J, the gap between germline ends came to 16 bases. The germline gives CDR1 SGHAT, CDR2 FQNNGV. The CDR3 covers 15 residues. The CDR3: CASSLGWGPISGYTF. CDR3 DNA: TGTGCCAGCAGCTTAGGTTGGGGGCCAATATCTGGCTACACCTTC.

The chain links TRBV28 to TRBJ1-1; D is possibly TRBD1 (6 bases). The germline V gene has CDR1 MDHEN and CDR2 SYDVKM. V was clipped by 5 bases and J by 0 bases, with 16 bases between them. The CDR3 spans 16 residues. CDR3 sequence: CASSPRGRIMNTEAFF. The CDR3 DNA follows: TGTGCCAGCAGTCCCCGGGGGCGCATCATGAACACTGAAGCTTTCTTT.

V is TRBV19 and J is TRBJ1-4, with D possibly TRBD1 on 5 matching bases. CDR1 is LNHDA and CDR2 is SQIVND in the germline V gene (reference sequence). This CDR3 has 13 residues. The V gene lost 5 bases and the J gene lost 3 bases, with 7 bases spanning the gap. CDR3 loop: CASSDSPNEKLFF. As DNA, the CDR3 is TGTGCCAGTAGTGACAGCCCTAATGAAAAACTGTTTTTT. The entire variable domain, with the rest obtained from reference TRBV19 and TRBJ1-4, is as follows: DGGITQSPKYLFRKEGQNVTLSCEQNLNHDAMYWYRQDPGQGLRLIYYSQIVNDFQKGDIAEGYSVSREKKESFPLTVTSAQKNPTAFYLCASSDSPNEKLFFGSGTQLSVL.

This rearrangement joins TRBV29-1 to TRBJ2-2; unclear D gene. Per the germline V gene, CDR1 is SQVTM and CDR2 is ANQGSEA. Trimming shortened V by 6 bases and J by 7 bases, and 18 bases separated the two germline ends. CDR3 length equals 14 residues. The CDR3 DNA is TGCAGCGTGAGCCATGACACCGTCGGCGGGGAGCTGTTTTTT. It encodes CSVSHDTVGGELFF.

This chain uses TRBV28 with TRBJ2-7; TRBD1 agrees at 7 bases. This CDR3 region has 13 residues. Germline trimming cut 10 bases from V and 2 bases from J; bases unmatched to any gene: 8. Germline values: CDR1 MDHEN, CDR2 SYDVKM. The CDR3 loop is CATLRTGPYEQYF. CDR3 coding DNA: TGTGCCACTCTTAGGACAGGCCCCTACGAGCAGTACTTC.

The gene calls are TRBV9 and TRBJ2-5; D perhaps matches TRBD2 (6 bases). Germline V CDR1 and CDR2: SGDLS, YYNGEE. This CDR3 is built from 14 residues. V was shortened by 4 bases and J by 2 bases, with 12 bases between the two germline ends. The CDR3 is CASSKVEGQETQYF. The CDR3 coding sequence is TGTGCCAGCAGCAAAGTGGAGGGGCAAGAGACCCAGTACTTC.

V and J are TRBV5-1 and TRBJ2-1; TRBD2 matches 9 bases. Per the germline V gene, CDR1 is SGHRS and CDR2 is YFSETQ. Trimming removed 6 bases from V and 9 bases from J; junction bases left unmatched: 19. This CDR3 is built from 17 residues. CDR3 sequence (DNA): TGCGCCAGCAACGGCAAGAATCCGGGACTAGCTTTGGCTGAGCAGTTCTTC. This translates into CASNGKNPGLALAEQFF.

The CDR3 nucleotides read TGTGCCAGCAGTAGGATAGACTCTGGGGCCAACGTCCTGACTTTC. Its protein is CASSRIDSGANVLTF. V gene TRBV25-1 combines with J gene TRBJ2-6, with no clear D. The CDR3 runs 15 residues. Trimming took off 5 bases at V and 0 bases at J, with 8 bases between the two ends. Looked up from germline, CDR1 is MGHDK and CDR2 is SYGVNS.

This clone was seen once. This chain connects TRBV6-1 to TRBJ2-3, with a possible D match to TRBD2 (7 bases). Germline CDR1 reads MNHNS; CDR2 reads SASEGT. The CDR3 runs 16 residues. The V and J ends lost 2 bases and 1 base respectively, with 13 bases between them. As DNA, the CDR3 is TGTGCCAGCAGTGAAAGTTCGGGGGGCGGCACAGATACGCAGTATTTT. As protein: CASSESSGGGTDTQYF.

The rearrangement uses TRBV11-3 and TRBJ2-3; D possibly matches TRBD1 or TRBD2 (7 bases each). The CDR3 has 15 amino acids. Germline V gives CDR1 SGHNT, CDR2 YENEEA. V shed 5 bases and J shed 3 bases, with 15 bases lying between them. The CDR3 reads CASSPGGGQTDTQYF. For the CDR3, the DNA is TGTGCCAGCAGCCCAGGGGGGGGGCAGACAGATACGCAGTATTTT.

This chain links TRBV11-2 with TRBJ2-7; either TRBD1 or TRBD2 may supply D (5 bases each). The CDR3 runs 14 residues. Germline CDR1 and CDR2: SGHAT and FQNNGV. V dropped 5 bases and J dropped 3 bases, with 14 bases sitting between them. CDR3: CASSGSGADYEQYF. The CDR3 region has the DNA TGTGCCAGCAGCGGGTCCGGGGCAGACTACGAGCAGTACTTC.

The rearrangement links TRBV2 to TRBJ1-5; D ambiguous. V was shortened by 2 bases and J by 1 base, with 3 bases between the two germline ends. CDR3 length equals 13 residues. Germline V lookup: CDR1 SNHLY, CDR2 FYNNEI. The CDR3 DNA sequence: TGTGCCAGCAGTGAAAGGAGCAATCAGCCCCAGCATTTT. This codes for CASSERSNQPQHF. Full variable domain (missing parts from reference TRBV2 and TRBJ1-5): EPEVTQTPSHQVTQMGQEVILRCVPISNHLYFYWYRQILGQKVEFLVSFYNNEISEKSEIFDDQFSVERPDGSNFTLKIRSTKLEDSAMYFCASSERSNQPQHFGDGTRLSIL.

The rearrangement uses TRBV28 and TRBJ2-7; 10 bases are a match to TRBD1. The CDR3 has 16 residues. The trim removed 5 bases at V and 0 bases at J, leaving 7 bases unmatched. The germline CDR1 and CDR2 sequences are MDHEN and SYDVKM. In DNA, the CDR3 is TGTGCCAGCAGTAGGGACAGGGGACTGAGCTCCTACGAGCAGTACTTC. Translating gives CASSRDRGLSSYEQYF.

This sequence joins TRBV4-3 and TRBJ2-5; no reliable D call. CDR1 and CDR2 from the germline V gene are LGHNA and YSLEER. This CDR3 contains 14 residues. V was clipped by 0 bases and J by 0 bases, with 5 bases between them. This CDR3 is CASSQDGNQETQYF. The CDR3 bases are TGCGCCAGCAGCCAAGACGGCAACCAAGAGACCCAGTACTTC.

This rearrangement joins TRBV30 to TRBJ2-3; 7 nucleotides match TRBD1. Germline V CDR1 and CDR2: GTSNPN, SVGIG (reference sequence). This CDR3 comprises 15 residues. The junction had 3 bases not matched to a gene; V was cut back by 0 bases and J by 0 bases. Here the CDR3 DNA reads TGTGCCTGGAGTGTAGGGGGCACCAGCACAGATACGCAGTATTTT. Encoded protein: CAWSVGGTSTDTQYF.

The chain's CDR3 is CASSPYFPASGANVLTF. The CDR3 nucleotides are TGTGCCAGCAGTCCCTATTTTCCGGCTTCAGGGGCCAACGTCCTGACTTTC. This rearrangement joins TRBV28 to TRBJ2-6; no clear D. The CDR3 runs to 17 residues. Germline assignment: CDR1 MDHEN and CDR2 SYDVKM. The ends were cut back, 5 bases at V and 4 bases at J, with 18 bases in the middle.

The V call is TRBV27, the J call TRBJ2-3; D unclear. The germline gives CDR1 MNHEY, CDR2 SMNVEV (reference sequence). V was cut by 5 bases and J by 0 bases, with 3 bases left in between. This CDR3 contains 12 residues. The CDR3 is CASSPSTDTQYF. For the CDR3, the DNA is TGTGCCAGCAGTCCCAGCACAGATACGCAGTATTTT.

The chain employs TRBV30 and TRBJ2-3; weak D call: TRBD2 (5 bases). Trimming took 1 base from V and 2 from J, leaving 13 bases between them. Germline CDR1 GTSNPN, CDR2 SVGIG (reference sequence). This CDR3 has 15 amino acids. The CDR3 DNA reads TGTGCCTGGAGTGCAAATCGGCGGGTCACAGATACGCAGTATTTT. It encodes CAWSANRRVTDTQYF.

This sequence joins TRBV28 and TRBJ1-6; D not resolved. The CDR3 is 20 residues long. Germline CDR1 is MDHEN and CDR2 is SYDVKM. V lost 2 bases to trimming and J lost 0 bases, with 20 bases between them. The CDR3 spells CASSLDATGLLSSYNSPLHF. CDR3 nucleotides: TGTGCCAGCAGTTTAGACGCAACCGGACTTCTGAGCTCCTATAATTCACCCCTCCACTTT. The full variable domain, completed using reference TRBV28 and TRBJ1-6, is DVKVTQSSRYLVKRTGEKVFLECVQDMDHENMFWYRQDPGLGLRLIYFSYDVKMKEKGDIPEGYSVSREKKERFSLILESASTNQTSMYLCASSLDATGLLSSYNSPLHFGNGTRLTVT.

This chain connects TRBV13 to TRBJ1-2; D might be TRBD1 (5 bases). CDR1 and CDR2 (germline): PRHDT, FYEKMQ (reference sequence). Trimming took off 1 base at V and 5 bases at J, with 11 bases between the two ends. CDR3 size: 14 residues. The CDR3 sequence is CASSLDRLGYGYTF. The CDR3 DNA follows: TGTGCCAGCAGCTTAGACAGGCTAGGTTATGGCTACACCTTC.